This entry lists 25 T cell receptor beta chains sequenced from one sample in a study. Using its own MiXCR run on the 5' RACE reads, TCRdb lists one record per CDR3 protein. In the table there are about 11,000 distinct CDR3 sequences, 15% to 20% of which are singletons. The sorted Tregs were CD4+CD25+CD127-/low cells. The sample was Tregs sorted from a lymph node. These receptor sequences come from a female donor with breast cancer.

This clonotype is judged medium-sized (0.01 to 0.1%). The chain carries TRBV7-9 and TRBJ2-1, with D possibly TRBD1 on 6 matching bases. The CDR3 contains 15 residues. Germline CDR1 SEHNR, CDR2 FQNEAQ (reference sequence). Trimming took 2 bases from V and 5 from J, leaving 13 bases between them. DNA of the CDR3: TGTGCCAGCAGCTTACTTGGGGGCTGGGACAATGAGCAGTTCTTC. Translating it yields CASSLLGGWDNEQFF.

This clonotype is deemed medium-sized. The chain couples TRBV20-1 to TRBJ1-1, with unresolved D. Germline V gene lookup returns CDR1 DFQATT and CDR2 SNEGSKA (reference sequence). V dropped 1 base and J dropped 0 bases, with 9 bases sitting between them. The CDR3 loop spans 14 amino acids. This CDR3 reads CSARVGRMNTEAFF. CDR3 DNA: TGCAGTGCTAGAGTGGGCAGGATGAACACTGAAGCTTTCTTT.

The table lists this clonotype with many counts. V is TRBV2 and J is TRBJ2-1, with D possibly being TRBD1 or TRBD2 (5 bases each). Germline CDR1 reads SNHLY; CDR2 reads FYNNEI. The CDR3 extends over 15 amino acids. The ends were cut back, 3 bases at V and 6 bases at J, with 15 bases in the middle. CDR3 protein: CASSDSGLGTNEQFF. Written as DNA, the CDR3 is TGTGCCAGCAGTGACAGCGGCCTAGGGACCAATGAGCAGTTCTTC.

In this sample, this clonotype turned up many times. The chain is built from TRBV6-1 and TRBJ1-5; D is uncertain. Germline V gene data show CDR1 as MNHNS and CDR2 as SASEGT. V lost 8 bases and J 1 base, leaving 15 bases between the germline ends. The CDR3 is 15 residues long. Here the CDR3 DNA reads TGTGCCAGCGGGAGACAAAAAGGGAGCAATCAGCCCCAGCATTTT. Amino acid sequence: CASGRQKGSNQPQHF.

As regards this clonotype: Since a much larger clone is just one base distant, this may be a read error. V and J are TRBV6-6 and TRBJ1-5; D call uncertain. From germline, CDR1 is MNHNY and CDR2 SVGAGI (reference sequence). There are 15 residues in the CDR3. CDR3: CASSLGVVGNQPLHF. The CDR3 DNA reads TGTGCCAGCAGTCTCGGGGTTGTGGGGAATCAGCCCCTGCATTTT.

As for this clonotype: The junction shows a germline mismatch at one end, possibly a read error. V is TRBV6-6 and J is TRBJ2-3; 11 bases agree with TRBD1. CDR1 is MNHNY and CDR2 is SVGAGI in the germline V gene (reference sequence). This CDR3 spans 16 amino acids. This CDR3 reads CASSYPGTGGAETQYF. In DNA form, the CDR3 reads TGCGCCAGCAGTTACCCCGGGACAGGGGGGGCAGAGACGCAGTATTTT.

The chain uses TRBV4-1 and TRBJ2-7, with 7 bases identical to TRBD1. V lost 4 bases and J lost 6; bases outside the gene matches: 6. This CDR3 has 13 residues. Germline V gene sequence: CDR1 MGHRA, CDR2 YSYEKL. CDR3 DNA sequence: TGCGCCAGCAGCCGAGACAGGGTAAGCGAGCAGTACTTC. Translated, it gives CASSRDRVSEQYF.

This clonotype was observed at least ten times. The J gene is TRBJ2-5, the V gene TRBV20-1; D is perhaps TRBD1 or TRBD2 (6 bases each). Trimming removed 7 bases from V and 2 bases from J, with 14 bases in between. The CDR3 has 13 residues. Germline loops: CDR1 DFQATT, CDR2 SNEGSKA (reference sequence). Here the CDR3 reads CSVEGGAQETQYF. The CDR3 bases are TGCAGTGTGGAGGGGGGAGCTCAAGAGACCCAGTACTTC.

By proportion, this clonotype is medium-sized. The chain employs TRBV5-1 and TRBJ2-3; unclear D gene. V was cut by 4 bases and J by 1 base, with 16 bases left in between. Germline-derived CDR1 and CDR2 are SGHRS and YFSETQ. CDR3 length equals 16 residues. DNA of the CDR3: TGCGCCAGCAGCGCGTCTGAGACTGCGGGCACAGATACGCAGTATTTT. Translated: CASSASETAGTDTQYF. Variable domain in full (rest from reference TRBV5-1 and TRBJ2-3): KAGVTQTPRYLIKTRGQQVTLSCSPISGHRSVSWYQQTPGQGLQFLFEYFSETQRNKGNFPGRFSGRQFSNSRSEMNVSTLELGDSALYLCASSASETAGTDTQYFGPGTRLTVL.

This clonotype appeared once. The chain links TRBV20-1 to TRBJ2-7; a possible D gene is TRBD1 (6 bases). Germline assignment: CDR1 DFQATT and CDR2 SNEGSKA (reference sequence). This CDR3 contains 12 residues. V lost 6 bases, J lost 4 bases, and 13 bases lay in between. The CDR3, as DNA: TGCAGTGCCGTGGACAGAACTTACGAGCAGTACTTC. It encodes CSAVDRTYEQYF.

Judged by abundance, this clonotype is medium-sized. This sequence joins TRBV20-1 and TRBJ2-1, with 11 nucleotides matching TRBD2. The CDR3 consists of 18 residues. The J segment lost 0 bases and the V segment lost 5 bases, leaving 12 bases of the junction unmatched. From germline, CDR1 is DFQATT and CDR2 SNEGSKA (reference sequence). The CDR3 loop reads CSADGTSGGVGSYNEQFF. The CDR3, as DNA: TGCAGTGCTGACGGGACTAGCGGCGGGGTGGGCTCCTACAATGAGCAGTTCTTC.

This clonotype ranks as medium-sized. V and J are TRBV12-3 or TRBV12-4 and TRBJ1-2; D gene ambiguous. Trimming pared 6 bases from V and 8 bases from J, leaving 13 bases between. The CDR3 runs 12 residues. CDR3 bases: TGTGCCAGCAGCCTCGACGGGTTAGGCTACACCTTC. Protein: CASSLDGLGYTF.

This clonotype is medium-sized within its sample. The rearrangement uses TRBV20-1 and TRBJ2-2; TRBD2 might be the D (5 bases). This CDR3 is 17 amino acids long. Trimming pared 0 bases from V and 7 bases from J, leaving 21 bases between. CDR1 DFQATT and CDR2 SNEGSKA come from the germline V gene (reference sequence). CDR3 sequence: CSARDQRAEKNLGELFF. For the CDR3, the DNA is TGCAGTGCTAGAGATCAGCGAGCGGAGAAGAACCTCGGGGAGCTGTTTTTT.

This clonotype was recorded many times. This chain links TRBV6-1 with TRBJ2-1; no reliable D call. CDR3 length: 14 amino acids. V lost 8 bases to trimming and J lost 1 base, with 12 bases between them. CDR1 MNHNS and CDR2 SASEGT come from the germline V gene. In nucleotides, the CDR3 is TGTGCCAGCGGTCAGAGTGGGTCCTACAATGAGCAGTTCTTC. As protein: CASGQSGSYNEQFF.

This clonotype is labeled as medium-sized. The gene calls are TRBV7-8 and TRBJ1-1; D not certain. This CDR3 spans 13 amino acids. The germline CDR1 and CDR2 sequences are SGHVS and FQNEAQ. The V and J ends lost 6 bases and 3 bases respectively, with 11 bases between them. The CDR3 region is CASSQSFDTEAFF. The CDR3 nucleotides are TGTGCCAGCAGTCAAAGCTTCGACACTGAAGCTTTCTTT.

Within the sample, this clonotype is medium-sized. The chain is built from TRBV11-2 and TRBJ2-5; D ambiguous. CDR1 and CDR2 from the germline V gene are SGHAT and FQNNGV. The CDR3 consists of 13 residues. Between the trimmed V and J ends, which lost 7 bases and 5 bases, there was a span of 14 bases. The CDR3 protein is CASTSRVVETQYF. CDR3 DNA: TGTGCCAGCACCTCTCGAGTTGTGGAGACCCAGTACTTC.

To note about this clonotype: The CDR3 does not close with the conserved phenylalanine or tryptophan, likely indicating a read error. V gene TRBV5-4 combines with J gene TRBJ2-1; D possibly corresponds to TRBD2 (6 bases). Germline CDR1 reads SGHNT; CDR2 reads YYREEE (reference sequence). Trimming cost V 3 bases and J 8 bases, with 18 bases left between them. This CDR3 comprises 15 residues. This CDR3 is CASSSRGMAADEQFL. The CDR3 DNA is TGTGCCAGCAGCTCCCGCGGGATGGCCGCAGATGAGCAGTTCTTA.

This clonotype is termed medium-sized (0.01 to 0.1%). The chain employs TRBV11-3 and TRBJ1-1, with 7 bases lining up with TRBD1. CDR1 is SGHNT, CDR2 YENEEA, per germline. The junction had 10 bases not matched to a gene; V was cut back by 0 bases and J by 0 bases. The CDR3 spans 18 residues. CDR3 in DNA: TGTGCCAGCAGCTTAGATGGTTACGGACAGGCTATGAACACTGAAGCTTTCTTT. Translating gives CASSLDGYGQAMNTEAFF. Combining the CDR3 with reference TRBV11-3 and TRBJ1-1 gives the whole variable domain EAGVVQSPRYKIIEKKQPVAFWCNPISGHNTLYWYLQNLGQGPELLIRYENEEAVDDSQLPKDRFSAERLKGVDSTLKIQPAELGDSAVYLCASSLDGYGQAMNTEAFFGQGTRLTVV.

By frequency in the sample, this clonotype is medium-sized. J is TRBJ2-5 and V is TRBV5-1, with 7 bases that match TRBD1. The CDR3 is 13 amino acids. The ends lost 4 bases at V and 7 bases at J; junction bases unmatched: 7. CDR1 SGHRS and CDR2 YFSETQ come from the germline V gene. The CDR3 loop reads CASSLGQRGTQYF. The CDR3 DNA follows: TGCGCCAGCAGCCTGGGACAGAGAGGGACCCAGTACTTC.

The chain is built from TRBV29-1 and TRBJ2-1; no definite D call. Germline V gives CDR1 SQVTM, CDR2 ANQGSEA. V lost 3 bases and J 7 bases, leaving 7 bases between the germline ends. CDR3 length equals 11 residues. CDR3 loop: CSVDSKNEQFF. DNA for the CDR3: TGCAGCGTTGATTCCAAAAATGAGCAGTTCTTC.

With regard to this clonotype: A much larger clone is a single base away; this may be a read error. The V gene is TRBV18, the J gene TRBJ2-7; D remains ambiguous. Germline V gene data show CDR1 as KGHSH and CDR2 as LQKENI. V lost 6 bases and J 2 bases, leaving 11 bases between the germline ends. This CDR3 is 13 amino acids long. CDR3 sequence reads: CASSQVGPYEQYF. The DNA for the CDR3 is TGTGCCAGCTCCCAGGTAGGACCCTACGAGCAGTACTTC. The whole variable domain, remainder taken from reference TRBV18 and TRBJ2-7, is NAGVMQNPRHLVRRRGQEARLRCSPMKGHSHVYWYRQLPEEGLKFMVYLQKENIIDESGMPKERFSAEFPKEGPSILRIQQVVRGDSAAYFCASSQVGPYEQYFGPGTRLTVT.

By sample share, this clonotype is medium-sized. The junction shows a germline mismatch at one end, possibly a read error. J is TRBJ2-7 and V is TRBV7-9; D tentatively reads TRBD1 or TRBD2 (5 bases each). This CDR3 spans 15 amino acids. Per the germline V gene, CDR1 is SEHNR and CDR2 is FQNEAQ (reference sequence). The CDR3 bases are TGTGCCAGCAGCCCTATACCGGGACCCTCCTCCGAGCAGTACTTC. Translation gives CASSPIPGPSSEQYF.

In its sample, this clonotype ranks as medium-sized. The chain is built from TRBV12-3 or TRBV12-4 and TRBJ2-1; 7 bases are shared with TRBD1. The CDR3 consists of 14 residues. The V and J ends lost 8 bases and 2 bases, in that order; junction bases with no gene match: 6. CDR3 region: CASGWTGTYNEQFF. The CDR3 nucleotides are TGTGCCAGCGGCTGGACAGGTACCTACAATGAGCAGTTCTTC.

By share, this clonotype counts as medium-sized. V and J are TRBV6-5 and TRBJ1-3, with D unclear. Germline-derived CDR1 and CDR2 are MNHEY and SVGAGI. The CDR3 loop spans 15 amino acids. V was pared by 4 bases and J by 0 bases, with 10 bases between. The CDR3: CASSSSQYSGNTIYF. The CDR3 DNA reads as TGTGCCAGCAGTTCTTCACAGTACTCTGGAAACACCATATATTTT.

Comment on this clonotype: A much larger clone lies a single base off, so this may be a read error. This chain uses TRBV20-1 with TRBJ2-1; D uncertain. The CDR3 is 14 residues long. V was clipped by 3 bases and J by 12 bases, with 21 bases between them. Looked up from germline, CDR1 is DFQATT and CDR2 is SNEGSKA (reference sequence). CDR3 coding DNA: TGCAGTGCTAGGGCTTTCGGAAAAAGGGATGGGCAGTTCTTC. Encoded protein: CSARAFGKRDGQFF.